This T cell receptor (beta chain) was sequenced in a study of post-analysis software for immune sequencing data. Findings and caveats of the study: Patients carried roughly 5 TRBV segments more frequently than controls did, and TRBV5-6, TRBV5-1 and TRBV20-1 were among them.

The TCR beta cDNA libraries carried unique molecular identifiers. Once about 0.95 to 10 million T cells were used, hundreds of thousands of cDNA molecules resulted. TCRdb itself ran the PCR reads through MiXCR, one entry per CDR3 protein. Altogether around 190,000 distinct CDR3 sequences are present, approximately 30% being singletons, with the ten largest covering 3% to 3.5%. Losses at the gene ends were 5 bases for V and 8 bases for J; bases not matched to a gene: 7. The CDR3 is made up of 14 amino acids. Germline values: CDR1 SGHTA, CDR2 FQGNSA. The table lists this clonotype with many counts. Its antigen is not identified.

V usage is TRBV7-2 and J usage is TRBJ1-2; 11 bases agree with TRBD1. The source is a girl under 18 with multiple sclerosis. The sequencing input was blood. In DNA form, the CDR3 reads TGTGCCAGCAGCGTTGGACAGGGGGCGCGCGGCTACACCTTC. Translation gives CASSVGQGARGYTF.